The 2 T cell receptor beta chains listed next were all sequenced from one sample in a study of cytomegalovirus exposure and HLA in healthy donors. The study ran its PCR with 60 Vbeta and 13 Jbeta primers. Generated by immunoSEQ multiplex PCR, the TCRdb table keeps only in-frame clones and is missing some. Among about 120,000 clones listed, roughly 87% were seen once. The sequencing sample was made of PBMCs. These receptors were obtained from a woman under 30 in good health and CMV-seronegative.

This chain connects TRBV7-2 to TRBJ1-1; TRBD1 matches 8 bases. With V trimmed by 2 bases and J by 1 base, 9 bases remained unmatched. This CDR3 region has 17 residues. Germline CDR1 SGHTA, CDR2 FQGNSA. The CDR3: CASSLIRGLSTNTEAFF. The CDR3 coding sequence is TGTGCCAGCAGCTTAATCAGGGGGCTTTCTACGAACACTGAAGCTTTCTTT.

The chain carries TRBV5-8 and TRBJ2-7, with D possibly being TRBD2 (6 bases). Between the trimmed V and J ends, which lost 3 bases and 6 bases, there was a span of 25 bases. Germline-derived CDR1 and CDR2 are SGHTS and YDEGEE. The CDR3 extends over 17 amino acids. In DNA form, the CDR3 reads TGTGCCAGCAGCTATATCCCGGGGACTGCCGGGGGTAGCGAGCAGTACTTC. It yields the protein CASSYIPGTAGGSEQYF.